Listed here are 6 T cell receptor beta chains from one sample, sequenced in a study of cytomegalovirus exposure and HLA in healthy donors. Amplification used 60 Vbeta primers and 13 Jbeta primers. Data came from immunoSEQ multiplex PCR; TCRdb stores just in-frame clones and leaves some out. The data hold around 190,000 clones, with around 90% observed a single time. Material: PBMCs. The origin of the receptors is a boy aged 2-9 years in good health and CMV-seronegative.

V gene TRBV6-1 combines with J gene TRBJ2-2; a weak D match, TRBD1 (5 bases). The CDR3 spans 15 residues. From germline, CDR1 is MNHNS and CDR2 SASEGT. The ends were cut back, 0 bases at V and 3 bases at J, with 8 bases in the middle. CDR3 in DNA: TGTGCCAGCAGTGAAGCGTTCAGGGACACCGGGGAGCTGTTTTTT. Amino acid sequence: CASSEAFRDTGELFF.

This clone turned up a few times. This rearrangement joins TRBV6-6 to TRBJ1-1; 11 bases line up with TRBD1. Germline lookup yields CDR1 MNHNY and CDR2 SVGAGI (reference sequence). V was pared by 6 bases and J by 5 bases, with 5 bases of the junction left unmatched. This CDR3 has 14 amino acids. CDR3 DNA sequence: TGTGCCAGCAGGACCGGGACAGGGGGAACTGAAGCTTTCTTT. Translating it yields CASRTGTGGTEAFF.

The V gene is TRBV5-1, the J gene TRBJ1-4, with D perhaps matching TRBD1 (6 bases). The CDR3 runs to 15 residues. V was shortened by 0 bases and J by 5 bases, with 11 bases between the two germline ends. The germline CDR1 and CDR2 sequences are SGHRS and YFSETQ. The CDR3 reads CASSLVPGANEKLFF. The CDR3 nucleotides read TGCGCCAGCAGCTTGGTTCCAGGGGCAAATGAAAAACTGTTTTTT.

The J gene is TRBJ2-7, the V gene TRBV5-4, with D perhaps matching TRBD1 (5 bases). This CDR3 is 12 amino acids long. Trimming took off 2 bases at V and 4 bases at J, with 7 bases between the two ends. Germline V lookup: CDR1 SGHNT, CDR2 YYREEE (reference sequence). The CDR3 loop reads CASSLRGYEQYF. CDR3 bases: TGTGCCAGCAGCTTAAGGGGATACGAGCAGTACTTC. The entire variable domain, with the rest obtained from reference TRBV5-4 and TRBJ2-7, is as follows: ETGVTQSPTHLIKTRGQQVTLRCSSQSGHNTVSWYQQALGQGPQFIFQYYREEENGRGNFPPRFSGLQFPNYSSELNVNALELDDSALYLCASSLRGYEQYFGPGTRLTVT.

The CDR3 DNA follows: TGTGCCAGCAGTCCGCGGACAGGGGTGGACGGGGAGCTGTTTTTT. It specifies CASSPRTGVDGELFF. The genes are TRBV27 and TRBJ2-2; 9 bases line up with TRBD1. Germline V gives CDR1 MNHEY, CDR2 SMNVEV (reference sequence). V lost 5 bases and J lost 7; bases outside the gene matches: 8. The CDR3 extends over 15 amino acids.

The CDR3 region is CASSLDGTSNEQFF. CDR3 coding DNA: TGCGCCAGCAGCTTGGATGGGACTAGCAATGAGCAGTTCTTC. The chain recombines TRBV5-1 with TRBJ2-1; 8 bases are a match to TRBD2. Trimming removed 0 bases from V and 6 bases from J; junction bases left unmatched: 2. Germline CDR1 reads SGHRS; CDR2 reads YFSETQ. The CDR3 covers 14 residues.